These 32 T cell receptor beta chains were all obtained from the same sample, sequenced in a study of T cells in Graves' hyperthyroidism and ophthalmopathy. The investigators amplified TCR beta CDR3 regions from RNA transcripts. A first-round RT-PCR of the TCR CDR3 used the HTBI primer set. TCRdb reanalysed the multiplex PCR reads using MiXCR and keeps one entry per CDR3 protein. The sample contains approximately 420,000 distinct CDR3 sequences, around 14% of which appear only once. The specimen was blood. Receptors were obtained from a woman in her 30s with Graves' hyperthyroidism.

This chain uses TRBV29-1 with TRBJ1-1; TRBD1 might be the D (5 bases). Germline V gene lookup returns CDR1 SQVTM and CDR2 ANQGSEA. The CDR3 has 12 residues. V dropped 2 bases and J dropped 3 bases, with 7 bases sitting between them. This CDR3 reads CSVEWGDTEAFF. The CDR3 DNA reads as TGCAGCGTTGAATGGGGGGACACTGAAGCTTTCTTT.

The CDR3 loop is CASSQERGLAGLGTQYF. CDR3 sequence (DNA): TGTGCCAGCAGCCAAGAAAGGGGACTAGCGGGACTAGGGACCCAGTACTTC. The V call is TRBV14, the J call TRBJ2-5; 13 positions agree with TRBD2. Germline CDR1 reads SGHDN; CDR2 reads FVKESK. V lost 0 bases to trimming and J lost 7 bases; unmatched junction nucleotides: 8. The CDR3 covers 17 residues.

There are a few counts of this clonotype. The V call is TRBV29-1, the J call TRBJ2-3; 9 bases match TRBD1. Per the germline V gene, CDR1 is SQVTM and CDR2 is ANQGSEA. The CDR3 contains 13 residues. J was trimmed by 9 bases and V by 5 bases; bases with no gene match: 9. The CDR3 DNA sequence: TGCAGCGTTCCCGGGACAGGGCTCTTGACGCAGTATTTT. This sequence encodes CSVPGTGLLTQYF.

This clonotype was seen many times. The chain employs TRBV28 and TRBJ2-7; 10 nucleotides align to TRBD1. The CDR3 has 15 residues. Trimming cost V 6 bases and J 3 bases; bases outside gene matches: 8. In germline, CDR1 is MDHEN, CDR2 SYDVKM. In nucleotides, the CDR3 is TGTGCCAGCAGCGGCCCCGGGACAGGGGTCTACGAGCAGTACTTC. Amino acids: CASSGPGTGVYEQYF.

The rearrangement joins TRBV30 to TRBJ1-4; the D gene is possibly TRBD1 (5 bases). The CDR3 has 14 amino acids. From germline, CDR1 is GTSNPN and CDR2 SVGIG (reference sequence). With 1 base removed from V and 3 bases from J, the gap between germline ends came to 9 bases. In nucleotides, the CDR3 is TGTGCCTGGAGTGGTGGGGGGGCTAATGAAAAACTGTTTTTT. The encoded protein is CAWSGGGANEKLFF.

This clonotype was found many times. The J gene is TRBJ2-1, the V gene TRBV3-1, with D uncertain. Per germline, CDR1 LGHDT and CDR2 YNNKEL (reference sequence). V was trimmed by 1 base and J by 7 bases, leaving 5 bases between them. This CDR3 spans 12 amino acids. DNA of the CDR3: TGTGCCAGCAGCCAAGTGGCGAATGAGCAGTTCTTC. Translated: CASSQVANEQFF.

CDR3 in DNA: TGTGCCAGCAGCGTAGTCCCGGGAAAGAACACTGAAGCTTTCTTT. This encodes CASSVVPGKNTEAFF. V and J are TRBV9 and TRBJ1-1, with D hard to call. Between the trimmed V and J ends, which lost 0 bases and 1 base, there was a span of 10 bases. CDR1 is SGDLS and CDR2 is YYNGEE in the germline V gene. This CDR3 region has 15 residues.

This clonotype was detected a few times. This chain uses TRBV5-1 with TRBJ1-6; TRBD1 matches at 11 bases. The junction had 10 bases not matched to a gene; V was cut back by 3 bases and J by 5 bases. The CDR3 runs 18 residues. The germline gives CDR1 SGHRS, CDR2 YFSETQ. CDR3 nucleotide sequence: TGCGCCAGCAGCTCCCTGGACAGGGGGCGCAGGCATAATTCACCCCTCCACTTT. Translating it yields CASSSLDRGRRHNSPLHF.

This clonotype was observed at least ten times. V is TRBV11-2 and J is TRBJ2-5; 7 nucleotides line up with TRBD1. The CDR3 has 13 residues. Germline V gene lookup returns CDR1 SGHAT and CDR2 FQNNGV. V lost 4 bases, J lost 5 bases, and 4 bases stayed unmatched. The CDR3 loop is CASSSGGWETQYF. The CDR3 DNA follows: TGTGCCAGCAGCTCAGGGGGATGGGAGACCCAGTACTTC. The complete variable domain, with remaining parts taken from reference TRBV11-2 and TRBJ2-5, reads EAGVAQSPRYKIIEKRQSVAFWCNPISGHATLYWYQQILGQGPKLLIQFQNNGVVDDSQLPKDRFSAERLKGVDSTLKIQPAKLEDSAVYLCASSSGGWETQYFGPGTRLLVL.

This clonotype has a count of ten or more. The chain joins TRBV6-1 to TRBJ1-5; D call uncertain. V dropped 5 bases and J dropped 1 base, with 18 bases sitting between them. The CDR3 consists of 17 residues. The germline CDR1 and CDR2 sequences are MNHNS and SASEGT. The CDR3 reads CASSLKVQAGSNQPQHF. CDR3 in DNA: TGTGCCAGCAGTCTAAAAGTGCAGGCTGGAAGCAATCAGCCCCAGCATTTT.

This clonotype was detected ten times or more. This sequence joins TRBV11-1 and TRBJ2-4; possibly TRBD2 for D (6 bases). Per germline, CDR1 SGHAT and CDR2 FQDESV (reference sequence). This CDR3 comprises 15 residues. V gave up 1 base and J gave up 1 base, with 8 bases separating them. The CDR3: CASSLDGGAKNIQYF. In nucleotides, the CDR3 is TGTGCCAGCAGCTTAGACGGAGGGGCCAAAAACATTCAGTACTTC.

This clonotype showed up just a few times. The rearrangement uses TRBV20-1 and TRBJ2-3; possibly TRBD2 for D (5 bases). V was pared by 4 bases and J by 2 bases, with 16 bases between. This CDR3 has 15 residues. CDR1 and CDR2 (germline): DFQATT, SNEGSKA (reference sequence). CDR3 amino acids: CSANNWLANTDTQYF. In DNA form, the CDR3 reads TGCAGTGCTAATAACTGGCTAGCCAACACAGATACGCAGTATTTT.

V and J are TRBV15 and TRBJ1-5, with 9 bases lining up with TRBD1. The ends lost 3 bases at V and 2 bases at J; junction bases unmatched: 5. The CDR3 loop spans 16 amino acids. CDR1 and CDR2 (germline): LNHNV, YYDKDF (reference sequence). The CDR3 region is CATSSGTGSRNQPQHF. Here the CDR3 DNA reads TGTGCCACCAGCAGCGGGACAGGGAGTCGCAATCAGCCCCAGCATTTT.

This clonotype was picked up many times. The chain joins TRBV28 to TRBJ2-5; D might be TRBD2 (7 bases). Germline V lookup: CDR1 MDHEN, CDR2 SYDVKM. The CDR3 has 13 amino acids. V dropped 6 bases and J dropped 4 bases, with 12 bases sitting between them. Here the CDR3 DNA reads TGTGCCAGCAGAAGGGGGGGGTCAGAGACCCAGTACTTC. This gives the protein CASRRGGSETQYF.

The V call is TRBV7-6, the J call TRBJ2-7; D is uncertain. Trimming stripped 3 bases from V and 2 bases from J, with 11 bases between. CDR3 size: 14 residues. CDR1 is SGHVS and CDR2 is FNYEAQ in the germline V gene. The CDR3 DNA reads as TGTGCCAGCAGCTTGTGGAATGGACCCTACGAGCAGTACTTC. Translated: CASSLWNGPYEQYF.

Of note for this clonotype: The junction shows a germline mismatch at one end, possibly a read error. This chain joins TRBV12-3 or TRBV12-4 and TRBJ2-1, with 11 bases matching TRBD2. This CDR3 comprises 16 residues. CDR3 loop: CASSLAGGGSYNEQFF. For the CDR3, the DNA is TGTGCCAGCAGCTTAGCGGGAGGGGGCTCCTACAATGAGCAGTTCTTC.

This clonotype showed up just a few times. This chain uses TRBV5-4 with TRBJ1-1; D might be TRBD1 (5 bases). Per the germline V gene, CDR1 is SGHNT and CDR2 is YYREEE (reference sequence). V was pared by 1 base and J by 1 base, with 11 bases between. The CDR3 extends over 15 amino acids. In nucleotides, the CDR3 is TGTGCCAGCAGCTTGCAGGGACTACAGAACACTGAAGCTTTCTTT. It codes for CASSLQGLQNTEAFF.

The CDR3 nucleotides are TGTGCCAGCAGTGGAGCACTAGCGGGCAGCGGTTACAATGAGCAGTTCTTC. Translation: CASSGALAGSGYNEQFF. The V call is TRBV6-1, the J call TRBJ2-1; 9 nucleotides line up with TRBD2. The V and J ends lost 4 bases and 4 bases, in that order; junction bases with no gene match: 11. Looked up from germline, CDR1 is MNHNS and CDR2 is SASEGT. This CDR3 region has 17 residues.

This clonotype turned up a few times. CDR3 protein: CATSRGQGATYEQYF. In DNA form, the CDR3 reads TGTGCCACCAGCAGGGGACAGGGGGCGACCTACGAGCAGTACTTC. J is TRBJ2-7 and V is TRBV15; 12 bases line up with TRBD1. The CDR3 is 15 residues long. J gave up 2 bases and V 3 bases, and 2 bases lay outside the gene matches. In germline, CDR1 is LNHNV, CDR2 YYDKDF (reference sequence).

The count of this clonotype is one. The V and J genes are TRBV28 and TRBJ2-5; 9 bases line up with TRBD1. This CDR3 has 16 residues. Germline V gives CDR1 MDHEN, CDR2 SYDVKM. V dropped 4 bases and J dropped 5; count of bases not matched to a gene: 11. CDR3 DNA: TGTGCCAGCAGTTCGACCGGGACAGGGATCAGGGAGACCCAGTACTTC. Its protein product is CASSSTGTGIRETQYF. The entire variable domain, with the rest obtained from reference TRBV28 and TRBJ2-5, is as follows: DVKVTQSSRYLVKRTGEKVFLECVQDMDHENMFWYRQDPGLGLRLIYFSYDVKMKEKGDIPEGYSVSREKKERFSLILESASTNQTSMYLCASSSTGTGIRETQYFGPGTRLLVL.

This clonotype was found many times. The chain links TRBV6-2 or TRBV6-3 to TRBJ2-3; the D is unclear. Germline loops: CDR1 MNHEY, CDR2 SVGEGT. V was clipped by 10 bases and J by 0 bases, with 17 bases between them. This CDR3 comprises 15 residues. The CDR3 here is CATHFRGLSTDTQYF. The DNA for the CDR3 is TGTGCCACCCACTTTCGTGGGCTGAGCACAGATACGCAGTATTTT.

This clonotype was counted many times. This chain links TRBV27 with TRBJ2-7; 7 bases line up with TRBD1. V was clipped by 6 bases and J by 4 bases; unmatched bases: 6. The CDR3 consists of 13 residues. Germline CDR1 is MNHEY and CDR2 is SMNVEV (reference sequence). The DNA for the CDR3 is TGTGCCAGCAGGACAGGGTATTGGTACGAGCAGTACTTC. It translates to CASRTGYWYEQYF.

The J gene is TRBJ1-4, the V gene TRBV2; 8 bases map to TRBD1. Germline CDR1 SNHLY, CDR2 FYNNEI. The CDR3 length is 15 residues. J was trimmed by 0 bases and V by 4 bases; bases with no gene match: 1. The CDR3 loop is CASSGTGTTNEKLFF. The DNA for the CDR3 is TGTGCCAGCAGTGGGACAGGGACAACTAATGAAAAACTGTTTTTT.

At least ten counts were recorded for this clonotype. This chain connects TRBV13 to TRBJ2-1; TRBD1 is a possible D gene (5 bases). The CDR3 consists of 14 residues. Trimming shortened V by 1 base and J by 6 bases, and 10 bases separated the two germline ends. Germline CDR1 PRHDT, CDR2 FYEKMQ (reference sequence). The chain's CDR3 is CASSLESGRNEQFF. The CDR3 region has the DNA TGTGCCAGCAGCTTAGAGTCAGGGCGCAATGAGCAGTTCTTC.

This clonotype was detected only a few times. This chain uses TRBV4-2 with TRBJ2-2; no clear D gene. Trimming removed 1 base from V and 4 bases from J, with 7 bases in between. This CDR3 region has 14 residues. Germline lookup yields CDR1 LGHNA and CDR2 YNFKEQ. The CDR3 nucleotides read TGTGCCAGCAGCCAAGGATCAGGCACCGGGGAGCTGTTTTTT. Its translation: CASSQGSGTGELFF.

This sequence joins TRBV10-3 and TRBJ2-3; D not resolved. The ends were cut back, 2 bases at V and 7 bases at J, with 4 bases in the middle. The CDR3 consists of 11 residues. Germline V gives CDR1 ENHRY, CDR2 SYGVKD. CDR3 sequence: CAISEGYTQYF. For the CDR3, the DNA is TGTGCCATCAGTGAGGGGTATACGCAGTATTTT.

This clonotype appeared many times. The chain links TRBV6-5 to TRBJ1-2, with 11 positions matching TRBD1. Per germline, CDR1 MNHEY and CDR2 SVGAGI. Losses at the gene ends were 0 bases for V and 5 bases for J; bases not matched to a gene: 5. The CDR3 loop spans 16 amino acids. For the CDR3, the DNA is TGTGCCAGCAGTTACTCGCAGGGACAGGGGGTATATGGCTACACCTTC. Protein: CASSYSQGQGVYGYTF.

This clonotype was seen repeatedly, ten times or more. The rearrangement uses TRBV20-1 and TRBJ2-1, with TRBD2 matching 13 bases. The germline gives CDR1 DFQATT, CDR2 SNEGSKA (reference sequence). After removal of 4 bases from V and 5 bases from J, the junction contained 11 bases not matched to a gene. CDR3 size: 17 residues. This CDR3 is CSAIGLAGVGTNNEQFF. For the CDR3, the DNA is TGCAGTGCTATTGGACTAGCGGGAGTCGGGACCAACAATGAGCAGTTCTTC.

This clonotype was seen at least ten times. The J gene is TRBJ2-5, the V gene TRBV12-3 or TRBV12-4; 9 bases are a match to TRBD2. V shed 6 bases and J 2 bases; nucleotides not matched to a gene: 4. CDR3 length equals 14 residues. The CDR3 coding sequence is TGTGCCAGCAGGTCCGGACTAGCGCAAGAGACCCAGTACTTC. The encoded protein is CASRSGLAQETQYF.

This clonotype showed up just a few times. This chain connects TRBV2 to TRBJ2-5, with 7 bases identical to TRBD1. The CDR3 is made up of 15 amino acids. Germline values: CDR1 SNHLY, CDR2 FYNNEI. With 6 bases clipped from V and 5 bases from J, the junction kept 12 bases outside the gene matches. The CDR3 reads CASRGGAGGKETQYF. In DNA form, the CDR3 reads TGTGCCAGCAGAGGTGGGGCAGGGGGAAAGGAGACCCAGTACTTC.

This clonotype was recorded at least ten times. This rearrangement joins TRBV3-1 to TRBJ1-1, with 7 bases that match TRBD1. V lost 1 base to trimming and J lost 4 bases; unmatched junction nucleotides: 6. This CDR3 region has 15 residues. From germline, CDR1 is LGHDT and CDR2 YNNKEL (reference sequence). The CDR3 nucleotides read TGTGCCAGCAGCCAAGCCGCAGGGGGATCCACTGAAGCTTTCTTT. Translated: CASSQAAGGSTEAFF.

This clonotype was counted between two and nine times. The J gene is TRBJ2-7, the V gene TRBV28; TRBD1 aligns across 7 bases. V trimming: 5 bases; J trimming: 7 bases; junction bases outside the gene matches: 11. The CDR3 has 14 amino acids. Looked up from germline, CDR1 is MDHEN and CDR2 is SYDVKM. DNA for the CDR3: TGTGCCAGCAGTCTCACAGGGGCCTTTATTGAGCAGTACTTC. It specifies CASSLTGAFIEQYF.